This T cell receptor beta chain was retrieved from a study of CD8+CD57+ T cells in acquired aplastic anemia. Profiling of TCR beta VDJ combinations and CDR3 sequences used genomic DNA as template. A single record per CDR3 protein comes from TCRdb applying MiXCR to the reads. The sample consists of more than 150,000 distinct CDR3 sequences, roughly 45% of them appearing once. Sequenced patients had shown CD8+CD57+ cell expansion by flow cytometry. The CDR3 loop spans 15 amino acids. Germline-derived CDR1 and CDR2 are DFQATT and SNEGSKA (reference sequence). What was sequenced was sorted CD4+, CD8+, or CD8+CD57+ T cells (not recorded which) from PBMCs. The source is a human donor with aplastic anemia. This chain joins TRBV20-1 and TRBJ2-5, with TRBD2 matching 9 bases. The J call is in doubt because the DNA end fits TRBJ2-7 better. The CDR3 here is CSARGPSGRPYEQYF. As DNA, the CDR3 is TGCAGTGCTAGGGGTCCGAGCGGGAGGCCCTACGAGCAGTACTTC.